The 31 T cell receptor beta chains below were found in one sample sequenced in a study of T cells after yellow fever vaccination (dated 2019 in TCRdb). Libraries came from 5' RACE. Sequencing was performed on an Illumina NovaSeq 6000. Starting from the raw public reads, TCRdb applied fastp trimming at Q25, assembled clones with MiXCR and retained in-frame beta chains. Rows with one shared CDR3 protein collapse into an entry with the most common genes and DNA. In this sample the table shows over 250,000 distinct CDR3 sequences, roughly 4.8% of which occur a single time. The ten most abundant clones make up around 3.5% of the sample. The treatment or condition label here, explained by the study, means: live attenuated yellow fever vaccine strain. Sequencing used CD4+ T cells sorted from PBMCs, obtained on the day of the yellow fever booster vaccination. The receptors stem from a man between 18 and 29 years old who received the YFV17D yellow fever vaccine.

The chain has TRBV5-1 and TRBJ1-2, with TRBD1 as a possible D gene (6 bases). The V gene's germline CDR1 is SGHRS and CDR2 YFSETQ. CDR3 length equals 14 residues. The V and J ends lost 3 bases and 4 bases respectively, with 13 bases between them. For the CDR3, the DNA is TGCGCCAGCAGCTCCACAGGGATCATCTATGGCTACACCTTC. Translated, it gives CASSSTGIIYGYTF. Complete variable domain (other parts from reference TRBV5-1 and TRBJ1-2): KAGVTQTPRYLIKTRGQQVTLSCSPISGHRSVSWYQQTPGQGLQFLFEYFSETQRNKGNFPGRFSGRQFSNSRSEMNVSTLELGDSALYLCASSSTGIIYGYTFGSGTRLTVV.

This clonotype was picked up many times. This chain joins TRBV7-9 and TRBJ2-3; the D gene could be TRBD1 or TRBD2 (5 bases each). The germline CDR1 and CDR2 sequences are SEHNR and FQNEAQ (reference sequence). V was shortened by 5 bases and J by 5 bases, with 17 bases between the two germline ends. This CDR3 region has 15 residues. The CDR3 coding sequence is TGTGCCAGCAGCCCGTACGGGGCCTACGTAGATACGCAGTATTTT. Protein: CASSPYGAYVDTQYF.

The chain links TRBV5-1 to TRBJ2-5; 12 bases are a match to TRBD1. Trimming at V came to 3 bases and at J to 6 bases, leaving 6 bases not matched to a gene. The CDR3 spans 15 residues. The germline V gene encodes CDR1 SGHRS and CDR2 YFSETQ. The CDR3: CASSSEGQGAQTQYF. CDR3 DNA sequence: TGCGCCAGCAGCTCCGAGGGACAGGGGGCTCAGACCCAGTACTTC.

This clonotype was recorded a few times. This chain connects TRBV15 to TRBJ1-2; TRBD1 might be the D (6 bases). V was shortened by 4 bases and J by 8 bases, with 17 bases between the two germline ends. The germline V gene encodes CDR1 LNHNV and CDR2 YYDKDF (reference sequence). The CDR3 is 14 amino acids. The CDR3 region has the DNA TGTGCCACCAGCAAGCCGGGACAAGGAGGCGGCTACACCTTC. Protein product: CATSKPGQGGGYTF.

This clonotype was observed many times. The CDR3 region is CASSFLGRPQHF. The CDR3 DNA reads TGTGCCAGCAGTTTTCTTGGGCGGCCCCAGCATTTT. The chain links TRBV12-3 or TRBV12-4 to TRBJ1-5, with D uncertain. The CDR3 is made up of 12 amino acids. V gave up 3 bases and J gave up 9 bases, with 9 bases separating them.

V is TRBV6-5 and J is TRBJ2-5, with 9 bases lining up with TRBD2. Germline V CDR1 and CDR2: MNHEY, SVGAGI. Germline trimming cut 1 base from V and 4 bases from J; bases unmatched to any gene: 7. This CDR3 is 16 amino acids long. The CDR3, as DNA: TGTGCCAGCAGTTACTGGGGCGGGGGGGCCCCAGAGACCCAGTACTTC. It is translated as CASSYWGGGAPETQYF.

This clonotype has more than one count but fewer than ten. The chain links TRBV5-1 to TRBJ2-7; 7 bases line up with TRBD1. The J segment lost 4 bases and the V segment lost 7 bases, leaving 11 bases of the junction unmatched. From germline, CDR1 is SGHRS and CDR2 YFSETQ. This CDR3 is built from 14 residues. CDR3 coding DNA: TGCGCCAGCGGAGATGGACAGGCCACTTACGAGCAGTACTTC. It translates to CASGDGQATYEQYF. The full variable domain, with the rest looked up from reference TRBV5-1 and TRBJ2-7, is KAGVTQTPRYLIKTRGQQVTLSCSPISGHRSVSWYQQTPGQGLQFLFEYFSETQRNKGNFPGRFSGRQFSNSRSEMNVSTLELGDSALYLCASGDGQATYEQYFGPGTRLTVT.

In this sample, this clonotype turned up a few times. The genes are TRBV16 and TRBJ2-7; no definite D call. This CDR3 has 12 residues. V was clipped by 1 base and J by 3 bases, with 4 bases between them. CDR1 is KGHSY and CDR2 is FQNENV in the germline V gene. CDR3 amino acids: CASSQLLYEQYF. CDR3 DNA: TGTGCCAGCAGCCAATTACTCTACGAGCAGTACTTC.

This clonotype was picked up a small number of times. The chain carries TRBV30 and TRBJ2-5; D is perhaps TRBD2 (5 bases). The CDR3 extends over 13 amino acids. From germline, CDR1 is GTSNPN and CDR2 SVGIG (reference sequence). V was shortened by 0 bases and J by 4 bases, with 9 bases between the two germline ends. The CDR3 here is CAWSVRGAETQYF. Written as DNA, the CDR3 is TGTGCCTGGAGTGTTCGGGGAGCAGAGACCCAGTACTTC.

The chain has TRBV20-1 and TRBJ1-2; D might be TRBD1 (6 bases). This CDR3 spans 15 amino acids. The V end lost 2 bases, the J end lost 4 bases, and 17 bases lay between the germline ends. CDR1 DFQATT and CDR2 SNEGSKA come from the germline V gene (reference sequence). CDR3 loop: CSARILRRGFYGYTF. The CDR3 coding sequence is TGCAGTGCTAGAATTCTACGAAGGGGGTTCTATGGCTACACCTTC.

This clonotype was seen more than once but under ten times. CDR3 in amino acids: CAITQTRDTEAAFF. CDR3 bases: TGTGCCATCACCCAAACCCGGGACACCGAGGCAGCTTTCTTT. This chain connects TRBV10-3 to TRBJ1-1; maybe TRBD1 (6 bases). V was shortened by 7 bases and J by 10 bases, with 22 bases between the two germline ends. The CDR3 totals 14 residues. Germline lookup yields CDR1 ENHRY and CDR2 SYGVKD.

This clonotype was detected many times. CDR3 sequence (DNA): TGTGCCAGTAGTATTTGGGACGGGGGGCCTTTCAATGAGCAGTTCTTC. Protein sequence: CASSIWDGGPFNEQFF. This chain connects TRBV19 to TRBJ2-1; maybe TRBD2 (7 bases). The length of the CDR3 is 16 residues. V was pared by 3 bases and J by 6 bases, with 18 bases between. Germline loops: CDR1 LNHDA, CDR2 SQIVND (reference sequence).

The chain combines TRBV6-2 or TRBV6-3 with TRBJ2-3; D possibly uses TRBD1 or TRBD2 (5 bases each). Germline V gene sequence: CDR1 MNHEY, CDR2 SVGEGT. V was trimmed by 7 bases and J by 5 bases, leaving 19 bases between them. The CDR3 runs to 15 residues. CDR3 residues: CASTFRRGDQDTQYF. CDR3 nucleotides: TGTGCCAGCACCTTTCGTAGAGGGGATCAAGATACGCAGTATTTT.

The rearrangement joins TRBV6-5 to TRBJ1-3; D unresolved. V shed 4 bases and J shed 4 bases, with 11 bases lying between them. The CDR3 length is 14 residues. Germline V lookup: CDR1 MNHEY, CDR2 SVGAGI. The CDR3: CASSSILTGNTIYF. CDR3 nucleotides: TGTGCCAGCAGTTCTATCTTGACAGGAAACACCATATATTTT.

This rearrangement joins TRBV20-1 to TRBJ1-1, with D possibly matching TRBD1 (6 bases). CDR3 size: 14 residues. V lost 3 bases and J 0 bases, leaving 11 bases between the germline ends. Germline V gene lookup returns CDR1 DFQATT and CDR2 SNEGSKA (reference sequence). CDR3 sequence (DNA): TGCAGTGCTAGGGCGGGACATATGAACACTGAAGCTTTCTTT. It is translated as CSARAGHMNTEAFF.

At least ten counts were recorded for this clonotype. The chain is built from TRBV15 and TRBJ2-5; D possibly matches TRBD1 or TRBD2 (5 bases each). Per germline, CDR1 LNHNV and CDR2 YYDKDF (reference sequence). V was cut by 0 bases and J by 3 bases, with 8 bases left in between. CDR3 length: 14 residues. CDR3 sequence: CATSRDRGEETQYF. As DNA, the CDR3 is TGTGCCACCAGCAGAGATCGGGGCGAAGAGACCCAGTACTTC.

This clonotype was observed a handful of times. This chain joins TRBV27 and TRBJ2-7; D uncertain. The CDR3 has 13 amino acids. Germline values: CDR1 MNHEY, CDR2 SMNVEV (reference sequence). V lost 2 bases and J 4 bases, leaving 9 bases between the germline ends. CDR3 DNA sequence: TGTGCCAGCAGTTTAATTATGGGATACGAGCAGTACGTC. Translation gives CASSLIMGYEQYV.

This clonotype turned up a few times. CDR3 nucleotide sequence: TGTGCCATCAGCGGACAGGGTCTCAAGGGCACAGATACGCAGTATTTT. Translating it yields CAISGQGLKGTDTQYF. This chain uses TRBV10-3 with TRBJ2-3; TRBD1 matches at 8 bases. Trimming removed 6 bases from V and 1 base from J; junction bases left unmatched: 9. The CDR3 consists of 16 residues. Germline lookup yields CDR1 ENHRY and CDR2 SYGVKD.

The DNA of the CDR3 is TGTGCCACCAGACGACAGCTCACAGATACGCAGTATTTT. Protein product: CATRRQLTDTQYF. The chain couples TRBV24-1 to TRBJ2-3; the D gene is possibly TRBD1 (5 bases). The CDR3 contains 13 residues. Trimming stripped 7 bases from V and 2 bases from J, with 9 bases between. Germline assignment: CDR1 KGHDR and CDR2 SFDVKD.

The chain recombines TRBV2 with TRBJ2-6; maybe TRBD2 (6 bases). Trimming left V 8 bases short and J 4 bases short, with 15 bases between. The CDR3 totals 15 residues. CDR1 is SNHLY, CDR2 FYNNEI, per germline. In nucleotides, the CDR3 is TGTGCCAGCGCGGAGGGTGCGAAGGGGGCCAACGTCCTGACTTTC. Translation gives CASAEGAKGANVLTF.

This sequence joins TRBV28 and TRBJ1-6, with 10 bases lining up with TRBD1. Germline V gives CDR1 MDHEN, CDR2 SYDVKM. After removal of 5 bases from V and 10 bases from J, the junction contained 11 bases not matched to a gene. The CDR3 spans 16 residues. This CDR3 is CASSEDRGYRDSPLHF. The CDR3 nucleotides read TGTGCCAGCAGTGAGGACAGGGGGTATCGCGACTCACCCCTCCACTTT.

The chain employs TRBV20-1 and TRBJ2-3; perhaps D is TRBD1 or TRBD2 (5 bases each). V was shortened by 4 bases and J by 4 bases, with 12 bases between the two germline ends. This CDR3 is 13 amino acids long. Germline CDR1 DFQATT, CDR2 SNEGSKA (reference sequence). The CDR3 region is CSANNVGADTQYF. The CDR3 DNA sequence: TGCAGTGCTAACAACGTGGGGGCAGATACGCAGTATTTT.

This clonotype was counted ten times or more. V gene TRBV10-2 combines with J gene TRBJ2-2, with D perhaps matching TRBD1 (5 bases). This CDR3 comprises 14 residues. In germline, CDR1 is WSHSY, CDR2 SAAADI. V gave up 2 bases and J gave up 1 base, with 5 bases separating them. The CDR3 sequence: CASSERGNTGELFF. The CDR3 DNA reads TGCGCCAGCAGTGAGAGGGGGAACACCGGGGAGCTGTTTTTT.

This clonotype was seen a few times. The V call is TRBV4-1, the J call TRBJ1-1, with 7 nucleotides matching TRBD1. There are 13 residues in the CDR3. Germline V lookup: CDR1 MGHRA, CDR2 YSYEKL. Trimming cost V 8 bases and J 5 bases; bases outside gene matches: 8. CDR3 in amino acids: CASARGGQTEAFF. For the CDR3, the DNA is TGCGCCAGCGCCAGAGGGGGCCAAACTGAAGCTTTCTTT.

A few counts support this clonotype. The V call is TRBV18, the J call TRBJ2-5, with D hard to call. The CDR3 has 14 amino acids. The germline V gene has CDR1 KGHSH and CDR2 LQKENI. V was pared by 6 bases and J by 1 base, with 12 bases between. CDR3 sequence (DNA): TGTGCCAGCTCCCACTCCGATGGCCAAGAGACCCAGTACTTC. Its translation: CASSHSDGQETQYF.

This clonotype was counted only a few times. The V gene is TRBV12-3 or TRBV12-4, the J gene TRBJ1-1, with 7 bases lining up with TRBD1. Germline trimming cut 3 bases from V and 5 bases from J; bases unmatched to any gene: 3. The CDR3 sequence is 13 residues long. As DNA, the CDR3 is TGTGCCAGCAGTTTCTGGGACAGAACTGAAGCTTTCTTT. Amino acid sequence: CASSFWDRTEAFF.

The table lists this clonotype with many counts. The gene calls are TRBV5-1 and TRBJ2-3; the match to TRBD1 covers 9 bases. V was clipped by 6 bases and J by 5 bases; unmatched bases: 16. Germline loops: CDR1 SGHRS, CDR2 YFSETQ. CDR3 length: 17 amino acids. CDR3 bases: TGCGCCAGCACCTACGGAGGGACAGGGCTGGCGGGAGATACGCAGTATTTT. This encodes CASTYGGTGLAGDTQYF. The full variable domain, rest sourced from reference TRBV5-1 and TRBJ2-3, is KAGVTQTPRYLIKTRGQQVTLSCSPISGHRSVSWYQQTPGQGLQFLFEYFSETQRNKGNFPGRFSGRQFSNSRSEMNVSTLELGDSALYLCASTYGGTGLAGDTQYFGPGTRLTVL.

Here the CDR3 reads CSARSGHGSYEQYF. CDR3 bases: TGCAGTGCTAGGTCGGGACACGGCTCCTACGAGCAGTACTTC. The V and J genes are TRBV20-1 and TRBJ2-7; D possibly corresponds to TRBD1 (6 bases). The CDR3 sequence is 14 residues long. Germline-derived CDR1 and CDR2 are DFQATT and SNEGSKA (reference sequence). V dropped 3 bases and J dropped 0 bases, with 12 bases sitting between them.

This clonotype appeared a few times. The chain couples TRBV7-9 to TRBJ1-6, with a tentative D call TRBD1 (5 bases). V lost 6 bases, J lost 8 bases, and 8 bases lay in between. The CDR3 consists of 12 residues. Germline CDR1 and CDR2: SEHNR and FQNEAQ (reference sequence). For the CDR3, the DNA is TGTGCCAGCAGACAACAGGATTCACCCCTCCACTTT. Residues: CASRQQDSPLHF. Variable domain in full (rest from reference TRBV7-9 and TRBJ1-6): DTGVSQNPRHKITKRGQNVTFRCDPISEHNRLYWYRQTLGQGPEFLTYFQNEAQLEKSRLLSDRFSAERPKGSFSTLEIQRTEQGDSAMYLCASRQQDSPLHFGNGTRLTVT.

This clonotype was seen a handful of times. The gene calls are TRBV6-2 or TRBV6-3 and TRBJ2-3; D is possibly TRBD1 or TRBD2 (5 bases each). Between the trimmed V and J ends, which lost 1 base and 2 bases, there was a span of 10 bases. Germline values: CDR1 MNHEY, CDR2 SVGEGT. The CDR3 contains 15 residues. Here the CDR3 reads CASSYWGTTTDTQYF. The CDR3 DNA follows: TGTGCCAGCAGTTACTGGGGGACCACCACAGATACGCAGTATTTT.

The V gene is TRBV5-1, the J gene TRBJ2-3; 14 nucleotides agree with TRBD2. Germline values: CDR1 SGHRS, CDR2 YFSETQ. J gave up 3 bases and V 4 bases, and 10 bases lay outside the gene matches. The CDR3 runs 18 residues. The CDR3 reads CASSKPGLAGAWTDTQYF. The CDR3, as DNA: TGCGCCAGCAGCAAACCGGGACTAGCGGGGGCTTGGACAGATACGCAGTATTTT.